Below, 11 T cell receptor beta chains from the same sample are listed, as sequenced in a study of blood T cell repertoires in COVID-19. Sequencing was performed with immunoSEQ multiplex PCR; in TCRdb, only in-frame clones are kept and a portion is missing. The repertoire holds 180,000 or so clones, with 82% as singletons. Sequencing input: peripheral blood. The receptor source for this set is a woman between 65 and 79 years old with acute or convalescent COVID-19.

V gene TRBV9 combines with J gene TRBJ2-3; D unresolved. Looked up from germline, CDR1 is SGDLS and CDR2 is YYNGEE. The V end lost 4 bases, the J end lost 4 bases, and 10 bases lay between the germline ends. The CDR3 consists of 13 residues. The CDR3 DNA reads as TGTGCCAGCAGCTCTCAGGTTGCAGATACGCAGTATTTT. Translation gives CASSSQVADTQYF.

This clone was found a few times. This chain links TRBV28 with TRBJ2-1, with 8 nucleotides matching TRBD1. This CDR3 contains 15 residues. Looked up from germline, CDR1 is MDHEN and CDR2 is SYDVKM. Trimming took 6 bases from V and 9 from J; bases not matched to a gene: 13. DNA of the CDR3: TGTGCCAGCAGGCCGACGGACAGGGAATTTGGTGAGCAGTTCTTC. It is translated as CASRPTDREFGEQFF.

In this sample, this clone turned up many times. Additional DNA sequences in this sample encode the identical CDR3. The chain uses TRBV5-1 and TRBJ1-2; 9 bases align to TRBD1. CDR1 is SGHRS and CDR2 is YFSETQ in the germline V gene. The CDR3 length is 14 residues. Germline trimming cut 2 bases from V and 6 bases from J; bases unmatched to any gene: 5. The CDR3 coding sequence is TGCGCCAGCAGCTTAGGGGGACAGGGAAATGGCTACACCTTC. This codes for CASSLGGQGNGYTF.

This sequence joins TRBV19 and TRBJ1-1, with 7 nucleotides matching TRBD1. The junction had 7 bases not matched to a gene; V was cut back by 6 bases and J by 3 bases. The CDR3 extends over 14 amino acids. Germline loops: CDR1 LNHDA, CDR2 SQIVND (reference sequence). The CDR3, as DNA: TGTGCCAGTAGGGAGAGACAGGGATACACTGAAGCTTTCTTT. Translated: CASRERQGYTEAFF.

This chain joins TRBV24-1 and TRBJ1-4, with 10 nucleotides matching TRBD1. The V gene end was trimmed by 1 base and the J gene end by 6 bases; junction bases not matched to a gene: 4. The germline CDR1 and CDR2 sequences are KGHDR and SFDVKD. The CDR3 loop spans 16 amino acids. The CDR3 nucleotides are TGTGCCACCAGTGATTTCTCCGGGACAGGGGATGAAAAACTGTTTTTT. This gives the protein CATSDFSGTGDEKLFF.

The chain carries TRBV9 and TRBJ2-1; 8 bases line up with TRBD1. In germline, CDR1 is SGDLS, CDR2 YYNGEE. J was trimmed by 2 bases and V by 3 bases; bases with no gene match: 7. The CDR3 totals 16 residues. The CDR3 loop reads CASSDKRTGPYNEQFF. The CDR3 coding sequence is TGTGCCAGCAGCGACAAAAGGACAGGGCCCTACAATGAGCAGTTCTTC.

This clone was seen more than once but under ten times. The rearrangement uses TRBV18 and TRBJ1-2, with 8 positions matching TRBD1. The germline V gene encodes CDR1 KGHSH and CDR2 LQKENI. The junction had 7 bases not matched to a gene; V was cut back by 0 bases and J by 7 bases. The CDR3 consists of 15 residues. For the CDR3, the DNA is TGTGCCAGCTCACCACCGAGTAACAGGGGGATTGGCTACACCTTC. It translates to CASSPPSNRGIGYTF.

CDR3 in DNA: TGTGCCAGCAGTTACTTTGGGACAGGGGCCTACGAGCAGTACTTC. Residues: CASSYFGTGAYEQYF. V usage is TRBV6-2 or TRBV6-3 and J usage is TRBJ2-7, with 10 bases fitting TRBD1. The CDR3 is 15 amino acids. With V trimmed by 1 base and J by 2 bases, 2 bases remained unmatched. The germline gives CDR1 MNHEY, CDR2 SVGEGT.

V is TRBV4-1 and J is TRBJ1-3; D is unresolved. The germline V and J ends were trimmed by 0 bases and 1 base, with 7 bases remaining between them. The CDR3 covers 15 residues. Looked up from germline, CDR1 is MGHRA and CDR2 is YSYEKL. Written as DNA, the CDR3 is TGCGCCAGCAGCCAAGAGGGCTCTTCTGGAAACACCATATATTTT. Translation: CASSQEGSSGNTIYF.

V gene TRBV4-1 combines with J gene TRBJ2-1; 7 nucleotides match TRBD2. Per germline, CDR1 MGHRA and CDR2 YSYEKL. The CDR3 spans 14 residues. Trimming took 1 base from V and 5 from J; bases not matched to a gene: 2. CDR3 sequence reads: CASSQGDYDNEQFF. CDR3 coding DNA: TGCGCCAGCAGCCAAGGGGACTATGACAATGAGCAGTTCTTC.

V gene TRBV9 combines with J gene TRBJ1-2; unclear D gene. The germline V gene has CDR1 SGDLS and CDR2 YYNGEE. The CDR3 has 15 residues. V was clipped by 0 bases and J by 5 bases, with 14 bases between them. CDR3 in DNA: TGTGCCAGCAGCGTAGATGGCGGCTCTGAGTATGGCTACACCTTC. Translated, it gives CASSVDGGSEYGYTF.